The source of this T cell receptor (beta chain) is a study of T cells in Graves' hyperthyroidism and ophthalmopathy. General study findings and limits: In blood, most of the thyroid clonotypes expanded above 0.001 were also present. Separation of ophthalmopathy from stable hyperthyroidism was achieved by a 13 V-J model.

The CDR3 consists of 16 residues. Germline V gives CDR1 LGHDT, CDR2 YNNKEL (reference sequence). Trimming at V came to 4 bases and at J to 3 bases, leaving 9 bases not matched to a gene. RNA transcripts served as the template for amplifying TCR beta CDR3 regions. The primer set for the first-round RT-PCR of the TCR CDR3 was HTBI. TCRdb re-called the multiplex PCR reads through MiXCR, storing one row per CDR3 protein. This table holds around 350,000 distinct CDR3 sequences, 12% to 15% found once. This clonotype showed up many times. Its antigen is unknown. This receptor was taken from a woman in her fifties or sixties with Graves' ophthalmopathy. V usage is TRBV3-1 and J usage is TRBJ2-7; TRBD2 aligns across 10 bases. Sequencing input: blood. CDR3 protein: CASSPDPSGSIYEQYF. Here the CDR3 DNA reads TGTGCCAGCAGCCCAGACCCTAGCGGGAGTATCTACGAGCAGTACTTC.